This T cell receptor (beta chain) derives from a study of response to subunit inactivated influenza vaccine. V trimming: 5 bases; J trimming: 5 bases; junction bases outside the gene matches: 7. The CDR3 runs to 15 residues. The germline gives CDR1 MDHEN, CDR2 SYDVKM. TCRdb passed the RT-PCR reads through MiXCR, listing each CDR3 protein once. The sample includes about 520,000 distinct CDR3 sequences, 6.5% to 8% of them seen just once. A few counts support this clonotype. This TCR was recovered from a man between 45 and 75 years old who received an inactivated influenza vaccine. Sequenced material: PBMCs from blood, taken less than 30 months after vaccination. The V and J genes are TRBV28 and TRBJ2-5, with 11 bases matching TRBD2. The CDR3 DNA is TGTGCCAGCAGTCGTAGCGGGAGGGCCGTGGAGACCCAGTACTTC. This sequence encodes CASSRSGRAVETQYF.